Each of the 5 T cell receptor beta chains below was sequenced from the same sample in a study of blood T cell repertoires in COVID-19. Repertoires were generated with immunoSEQ multiplex PCR, while TCRdb's copy carries only in-frame clones and drops some. Of about 230,000 clones in the sample, 65% to 90% were seen once. Source material: peripheral blood. The receptors originated from a middle-aged man with COVID-19, enrolled during active disease.

The chain is built from TRBV5-1 and TRBJ2-7; D might be TRBD2 (5 bases). Trimming left V 2 bases short and J 3 bases short, with 15 bases between. CDR1 and CDR2 from the germline V gene are SGHRS and YFSETQ. This CDR3 has 15 residues. CDR3 bases: TGCGCCAGCAGCTTAGACGGGAATGGGCACTACGAGCAGTACTTC. This codes for CASSLDGNGHYEQYF.

Here the CDR3 DNA reads TGTGCCAGCAGCGTGGATCCGGGACAGGGGAACAATGAGCAGTTCTTC. It is translated as CASSVDPGQGNNEQFF. J is TRBJ2-1 and V is TRBV9; TRBD1 matches 10 bases. After removal of 2 bases from V and 5 bases from J, the junction contained 7 bases not matched to a gene. Germline CDR1 is SGDLS and CDR2 is YYNGEE. The CDR3 is made up of 16 amino acids. Full variable domain (rest looked up from reference TRBV9 and TRBJ2-1): DSGVTQTPKHLITATGQRVTLRCSPRSGDLSVYWYQQSLDQGLQFLIQYYNGEERAKGNILERFSAQQFPDLHSELNLSSLELGDSALYFCASSVDPGQGNNEQFFGPGTRLTVL.

The chain is built from TRBV6-5 and TRBJ2-3; D gene uncertain. Germline V gene lookup returns CDR1 MNHEY and CDR2 SVGAGI. V was pared by 7 bases and J by 0 bases, with 11 bases between. The CDR3 contains 14 residues. DNA of the CDR3: TGTGCCAGCACGTCCCCCTCTAGCACAGATACGCAGTATTTT. Translated: CASTSPSSTDTQYF.

The J gene is TRBJ2-7, the V gene TRBV27; 14 bases fit TRBD2. CDR1 is MNHEY and CDR2 is SMNVEV in the germline V gene (reference sequence). J gave up 5 bases and V 2 bases, and 8 bases lay outside the gene matches. This CDR3 spans 17 amino acids. The CDR3 loop is CASSLGIGLAGGNEQYF. DNA for the CDR3: TGTGCCAGCAGTTTAGGGATTGGACTAGCGGGAGGAAACGAGCAGTACTTC.

V is TRBV11-2 and J is TRBJ2-1; D is possibly TRBD1 (6 bases). Germline V gives CDR1 SGHAT, CDR2 FQNNGV. Trimming shortened V by 0 bases and J by 14 bases, and 14 bases separated the two germline ends. CDR3 length equals 13 residues. CDR3 DNA: TGTGCCAGCAGCTTAGATGAACAGGGTGGTGAGTTCTTC. This translates into CASSLDEQGGEFF.